The rows below give T cell receptor beta chains drawn from one sample of a study of Graves' ophthalmopathy and Graves' hyperthyroidism. Each CDR3 protein is one row after TCRdb ran MiXCR on the multiplex PCR reads. The table shows about 740,000 distinct CDR3 sequences, with approximately 40% occurring only once. The sequenced material came from peripheral blood. The receptors come from an adult man with Graves' ophthalmopathy. The CDR3 runs from the conserved cysteine through the conserved F or W. Each record gives: clone size, J gene, V gene, D gene, CDR3 protein, CDR3 DNA. D genes are given only for firm matches. Not every row has a clone size; where given, it reads once, few, many or a size class.

size: .; J: TRBJ2-7; V: TRBV20-1; D: .; CDR3: CSARDTGTYEQYF; DNA: TGCAGTGCTAGAGATACAGGTACCTACGAGCAGTACTTC
size: .; J: TRBJ1-1; V: TRBV25-1; D: .; CDR3: CASTKSGVFTDTEAFF; DNA: TGTGCCAGTACAAAATCAGGGGTATTTACGGACACTGAAGCTTTCTTT
size: many; J: TRBJ2-7; V: TRBV2; D: .; CDR3: CASSSGTASYEQYF; DNA: TGTGCCAGCAGTTCCGGGACGGCTTCCTACGAGCAGTACTTC
size: few; J: TRBJ2-5; V: TRBV11-2; D: .; CDR3: CASSLMMRSMETQYF; DNA: TGTGCCAGCAGCTTAATGATGAGGAGTATGGAGACCCAGTACTTC
size: .; J: TRBJ1-1; V: TRBV10-2; D: .; CDR3: CASSPKMAGAFSVTEAFF; DNA: TGTGCCAGCTCACCTAAGATGGCAGGGGCCTTTAGCGTCACTGAAGCTTTCTTT
size: .; J: TRBJ1-5; V: TRBV7-9; D: .; CDR3: CASSQESSGTHSNQPQHF; DNA: TGTGCCAGCAGCCAGGAATCATCCGGGACACATAGCAATCAGCCCCAGCATTTT
size: many; J: TRBJ1-1; V: TRBV10-3; D: .; CDR3: CAISPPGWTEAFF; DNA: TGTGCCATCAGTCCCCCTGGTTGGACTGAAGCTTTCTTT
size: .; J: TRBJ1-6; V: TRBV30; D: .; CDR3: CACHGQYNSPLHF; DNA: TGTGCCTGCCACGGACAGTATAATTCACCCCTCCACTTT
size: .; J: TRBJ2-7; V: TRBV2; D: .; CDR3: CASVLRGYEQYF; DNA: TGTGCCAGCGTTCTCAGGGGTTACGAGCAGTACTTC
size: .; J: TRBJ1-2; V: TRBV5-6; D: TRBD1; CDR3: CASSSMDRGNTF; DNA: TGTGCCAGCAGCTCTATGGACAGGGGGAACACCTTC
size: .; J: TRBJ2-2; V: TRBV25-1; D: TRBD1; CDR3: CAGQGMGDTGELFF; DNA: TGTGCCGGACAGGGGATGGGTGACACCGGGGAGCTGTTTTTT
size: many; J: TRBJ2-7; V: TRBV10-3; D: .; CDR3: CAISPASEQYF; DNA: TGTGCCATCAGCCCCGCGTCCGAGCAGTACTTC
size: .; J: TRBJ1-2; V: TRBV20-1; D: TRBD1; CDR3: CSAKKGTGTNYGYTF; DNA: TGCAGTGCTAAGAAGGGGACAGGCACTAACTATGGCTACACCTTC
size: few; J: TRBJ1-5; V: TRBV7-9; D: .; CDR3: CASSLAEMPQPQHF; DNA: TGTGCCAGCAGCTTAGCCGAGATGCCTCAGCCCCAGCATTTT
size: few; J: TRBJ1-2; V: TRBV25-1; D: .; CDR3: CASSDTGTYGYTF; DNA: TGTGCCAGCAGTGATACAGGGACTTATGGCTACACCTTC
size: .; J: TRBJ2-6; V: TRBV7-2; D: .; CDR3: CASSSTRANVLTF; DNA: TGTGCCAGCAGCTCGACGAGGGCCAACGTCCTGACTTTC
size: once; J: TRBJ1-2; V: TRBV15; D: .; CDR3: CATSSWDGGGYTF; DNA: TGTGCCACCAGCAGTTGGGACGGAGGTGGCTACACCTTC
size: many; J: TRBJ1-1; V: TRBV29-1; D: .; CDR3: CSVEVRGVNTLAFF; DNA: TGCAGCGTTGAGGTGAGGGGGGTAAACACCCTGGCTTTCTTT
size: few; J: TRBJ2-5; V: TRBV7-9; D: TRBD1; CDR3: CASSLEVFIGTGLQETQYF; DNA: TGTGCCAGCAGCTTAGAGGTCTTTATTGGGACAGGGCTCCAAGAGACCCAGTACTTC
size: .; J: TRBJ1-1; V: TRBV12-1; D: .; CDR3: CASSFLTELAFF; DNA: TGTGCCAGCAGCTTTTTAACGGAGCTAGCTTTCTTT
size: many; J: TRBJ1-2; V: TRBV9; D: .; CDR3: CASSVLLGGSGGYTF; DNA: TGTGCCAGCAGCGTATTGCTCGGGGGCTCTGGTGGCTACACCTTC
size: .; J: TRBJ1-3; V: TRBV7-9; D: .; CDR3: CASTQTGSISGNTIYF; DNA: TGTGCCAGCACCCAAACGGGGTCGATTTCTGGAAACACCATATATTTT
size: many; J: TRBJ1-1; V: TRBV29-1; D: .; CDR3: CSVEDKAFGNTEAFF; DNA: TGCAGCGTTGAAGATAAGGCATTTGGGAACACTGAAGCTTTCTTT
size: few; J: TRBJ1-5; V: TRBV24-1; D: TRBD1; CDR3: CASSRGTGYSNQPQHF; DNA: TGTGCCAGCAGCCGTGGGACAGGGTATAGCAATCAGCCCCAGCATTTT
size: many; J: TRBJ1-1; V: TRBV15; D: .; CDR3: CATSREVNQPEAFF; DNA: TGTGCCACCAGCAGAGAGGTCAACCAGCCTGAAGCTTTCTTT
size: few; J: TRBJ1-3; V: TRBV7-9; D: .; CDR3: CASSPSQLTIYF; DNA: TGTGCCAGCAGCCCGAGTCAATTGACCATATATTTT
size: few; J: TRBJ2-7; V: TRBV11-2; D: TRBD1; CDR3: CASSLDPGTGTYEQYF; DNA: TGTGCCAGCAGCTTAGATCCCGGGACAGGGACCTACGAGCAGTACTTC
size: few; J: TRBJ1-4; V: TRBV5-1; D: TRBD1; CDR3: CASGTAINEKLFF; DNA: TGCGCCAGCGGGACAGCAATTAATGAAAAACTGTTTTTT
size: .; J: TRBJ1-1; V: TRBV5-4; D: .; CDR3: CASSLPRGAKSGEAFF; DNA: TGTGCCAGCAGCTTGCCAAGGGGCGCGAAAAGCGGCGAAGCTTTCTTT
size: .; J: TRBJ1-1; V: TRBV19; D: .; CDR3: CASTGRAGDGYGEAFF; DNA: TGTGCCAGTACAGGGCGGGCAGGGGATGGTTACGGTGAAGCTTTCTTT
size: .; J: TRBJ1-2; V: TRBV29-1; D: .; CDR3: CSSRGQGSYGYTF; DNA: TGCAGCTCCCGGGGGCAGGGGAGCTATGGCTACACCTTC
size: .; J: TRBJ1-2; V: TRBV7-2; D: .; CDR3: CASSLDRTFSGERYGYTF; DNA: TGTGCCAGCAGCTTAGATCGGACGTTTTCAGGAGAACGCTATGGCTACACCTTC
size: many; J: TRBJ2-5; V: TRBV9; D: .; CDR3: CASSVGPQIQETQYF; DNA: TGTGCCAGCAGCGTAGGTCCGCAGATCCAAGAGACCCAGTACTTC
size: many; J: TRBJ2-5; V: TRBV7-8; D: TRBD1; CDR3: CASSARRDRVSETQYF; DNA: TGTGCCAGCAGCGCGCGCCGGGACAGGGTTTCAGAGACCCAGTACTTC
size: many; J: TRBJ1-4; V: TRBV25-1; D: .; CDR3: CASSESGRYNEKLFF; DNA: TGTGCCAGCAGTGAATCGGGACGGTATAATGAAAAACTGTTTTTT
size: once; J: TRBJ2-2; V: TRBV25-1; D: .; CDR3: CASSPNEGVRELFF; DNA: TGTGCCAGCAGTCCCAATGAGGGAGTGAGGGAGCTGTTTTTT
size: few; J: TRBJ2-7; V: TRBV7-3; D: TRBD2; CDR3: CASSPPTGRLAGVRNEQYF; DNA: TGTGCCAGCAGCCCACCGACTGGCAGACTAGCGGGAGTTCGGAACGAGCAGTACTTC
size: .; J: TRBJ1-5; V: TRBV9; D: .; CDR3: CASSLGRADQPQHF; DNA: TGTGCCAGCAGCTTAGGAAGGGCGGATCAGCCCCAGCATTTT
size: .; J: TRBJ1-1; V: TRBV9; D: .; CDR3: CASSPQGRSNTEAFF; DNA: TGTGCCAGCAGCCCTCAGGGACGCTCGAACACTGAAGCTTTCTTT
size: few; J: TRBJ2-7; V: TRBV29-1; D: TRBD2; CDR3: CSVGGLAYEQYF; DNA: TGCAGCGTTGGCGGACTAGCCTACGAGCAGTACTTC
size: many; J: TRBJ2-7; V: TRBV2; D: TRBD1; CDR3: CASSDRTGFSYEQYF; DNA: TGTGCCAGCAGTGACAGGACAGGATTTTCCTACGAGCAGTACTTC
size: .; J: TRBJ1-1; V: TRBV7-9; D: .; CDR3: CASSLEGRARAEAFF; DNA: TGTGCCAGCAGCTTGGAAGGCAGGGCCAGGGCTGAAGCTTTCTTT
size: .; J: TRBJ1-4; V: TRBV7-2; D: TRBD1; CDR3: CASSELRTGVFF; DNA: TGTGCCAGCAGTGAACTTCGGACAGGGGTGTTTTTT
size: .; J: TRBJ2-5; V: TRBV10-1; D: .; CDR3: CASSGNMSPETQYF; DNA: TGCGCCAGCAGTGGGAACATGTCCCCAGAGACCCAGTACTTC
size: few; J: TRBJ1-4; V: TRBV25-1; D: .; CDR3: CASSEGTNEKLFF; DNA: TGTGCCAGCAGTGAGGGCACTAATGAAAAACTGTTTTTT
size: .; J: TRBJ2-7; V: TRBV2; D: TRBD2; CDR3: CASTTPGLAGGPFYEQYF; DNA: TGTGCCAGCACCACACCGGGACTAGCGGGGGGTCCTTTCTACGAGCAGTACTTC
size: .; J: TRBJ2-2; V: TRBV7-9; D: .; CDR3: CASMWVAGELFF; DNA: TGTGCCAGTATGTGGGTCGCCGGGGAGCTGTTTTTT
size: .; J: TRBJ1-1; V: TRBV6-1; D: .; CDR3: CASSERQEAFF; DNA: TGTGCCAGCAGTGAACGGCAGGAGGCTTTCTTT